The rows below give T cell receptor beta chains drawn from one sample of a study of cytomegalovirus exposure and HLA in healthy donors. Produced via immunoSEQ multiplex PCR; TCRdb's table is partial and in-frame only. The data contain 100,000 to 150,000 clones, around three quarters of them singletons. Sequencing was carried out using PBMCs. These receptors were taken from a woman aged 55-69 years in good health and CMV-seropositive. Each CDR3 is given without its conserved first and last residue. D genes are given only for firm matches.

CDR3	D	V	J
ASSRTGGGYGYT	TRBD1	TRBV4-1	TRBJ1-2
ASSREGQDWDEQY	TRBD1	TRBV7-9	TRBJ2-7
AWSVLATNEKLF	-	TRBV30	TRBJ1-4
ASSPKTGGSNYGYT	-	TRBV2	TRBJ1-2
ASRELSEAF	-	TRBV10-3	TRBJ1-1
ASSSAGGGDGYT	TRBD1	TRBV7-3	TRBJ1-2
ASSLPGGDTQY	TRBD2	TRBV28	TRBJ2-3
ASSRRQGMSNQPQH	TRBD1	TRBV19	TRBJ1-5
ASSLTGGENQPQH	TRBD1	TRBV4-1	TRBJ1-5
ASSPTANPYEQY	-	TRBV27	TRBJ2-7
ASSPRDRNSPLH	TRBD1	TRBV18	TRBJ1-6
ASTGWASGPPEDYNEQF	TRBD2	TRBV11-2	TRBJ2-1
ASSRDSSTDTQY	TRBD1	TRBV2	TRBJ2-3
ASSSTGTFGGEQY	-	TRBV5-1	TRBJ2-7
ASSLGTANTGELF	-	TRBV5-1	TRBJ2-2
ASSPTGDIQPQH	TRBD1	TRBV19	TRBJ1-5
ASGQGLGTEAF	TRBD1	TRBV11-2	TRBJ1-1
ASSFDTEAF	-	TRBV7-9	TRBJ1-1
ASSLSVYEQY	-	TRBV5-1	TRBJ2-7
ASSTKAGGSETQY	TRBD2	TRBV5-1	TRBJ2-5
AWGGRQGSSGANVLT	TRBD1	TRBV30	TRBJ2-6
ASSIQGYDGYT	-	TRBV6-1	TRBJ1-2
ASSQNLAGRDGYT	-	TRBV4-3	TRBJ1-2
ASSQGQGRTYGYT	TRBD1	TRBV28	TRBJ1-2
ASSRDRQNTEAF	TRBD1	TRBV19	TRBJ1-1
ASSASTGGETQY	-	TRBV9	TRBJ2-5